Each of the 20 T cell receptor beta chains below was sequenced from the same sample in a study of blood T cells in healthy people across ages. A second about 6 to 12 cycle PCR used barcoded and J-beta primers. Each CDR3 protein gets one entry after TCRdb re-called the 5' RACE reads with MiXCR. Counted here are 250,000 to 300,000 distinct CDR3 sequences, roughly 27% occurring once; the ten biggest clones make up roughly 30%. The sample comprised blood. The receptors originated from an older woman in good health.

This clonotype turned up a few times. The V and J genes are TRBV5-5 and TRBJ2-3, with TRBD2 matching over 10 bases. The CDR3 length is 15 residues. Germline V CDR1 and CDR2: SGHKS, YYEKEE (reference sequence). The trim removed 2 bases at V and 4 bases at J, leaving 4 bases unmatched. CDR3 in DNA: TGTGCCAGCAGCTTAGCGGGAGGGACGCCAGATACGCAGTATTTT. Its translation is CASSLAGGTPDTQYF.

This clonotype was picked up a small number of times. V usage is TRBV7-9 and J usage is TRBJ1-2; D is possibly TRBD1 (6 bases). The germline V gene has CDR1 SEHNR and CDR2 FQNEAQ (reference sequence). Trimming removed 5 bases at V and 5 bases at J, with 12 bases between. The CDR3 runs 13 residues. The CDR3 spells CASSATGSYGYTF. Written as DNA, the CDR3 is TGTGCCAGCAGCGCGACAGGTTCTTATGGCTACACCTTC.

The CDR3, as DNA: TGTGCCAGCAGCTTACCCTGGACAGGGGAAAAGGAAAAACTGTTTTTT. Its protein is CASSLPWTGEKEKLFF. The chain is built from TRBV7-2 and TRBJ1-4; TRBD1 agrees at 9 bases. The CDR3 consists of 16 residues. Germline trimming cut 2 bases from V and 8 bases from J; bases unmatched to any gene: 9. Germline-derived CDR1 and CDR2 are SGHTA and FQGNSA.

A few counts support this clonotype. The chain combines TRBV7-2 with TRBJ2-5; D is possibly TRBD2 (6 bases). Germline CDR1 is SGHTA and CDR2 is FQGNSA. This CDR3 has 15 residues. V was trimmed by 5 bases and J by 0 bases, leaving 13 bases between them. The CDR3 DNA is TGTGCCAGCAGCCCTACTAGCAGGTACCAAGAGACCCAGTACTTC. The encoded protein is CASSPTSRYQETQYF.

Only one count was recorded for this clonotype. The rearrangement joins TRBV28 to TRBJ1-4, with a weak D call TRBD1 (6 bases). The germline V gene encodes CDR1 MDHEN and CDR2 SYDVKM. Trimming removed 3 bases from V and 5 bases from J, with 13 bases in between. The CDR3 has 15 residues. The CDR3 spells CASSFPTGRNEKLFF. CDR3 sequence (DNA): TGTGCCAGCAGTTTTCCGACAGGACGCAATGAAAAACTGTTTTTT.

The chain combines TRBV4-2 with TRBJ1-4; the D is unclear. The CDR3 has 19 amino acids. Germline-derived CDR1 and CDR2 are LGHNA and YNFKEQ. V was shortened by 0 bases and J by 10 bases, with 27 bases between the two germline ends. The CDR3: CASSQDPLTNPTTSGKLFF. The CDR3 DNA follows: TGTGCCAGCAGCCAAGACCCGCTGACTAATCCCACGACGTCGGGAAAACTGTTTTTT.

CDR3 protein: CASGGDNQPQHF. In nucleotides, the CDR3 is TGTGCCAGCGGTGGGGACAATCAGCCCCAGCATTTT. The chain employs TRBV19 and TRBJ1-5; D call uncertain. This CDR3 spans 12 amino acids. The V end lost 9 bases, the J end lost 3 bases, and 9 bases lay between the germline ends. Germline CDR1 and CDR2: LNHDA and SQIVND (reference sequence).

The CDR3 protein is CASRTYRGASTDTQYF. CDR3 nucleotides: TGTGCCAGCAGGACATACAGGGGCGCTAGCACAGATACGCAGTATTTT. The gene calls are TRBV27 and TRBJ2-3, with 7 nucleotides matching TRBD1. Germline CDR1 is MNHEY and CDR2 is SMNVEV (reference sequence). The CDR3 runs to 16 residues. V lost 6 bases, J lost 0 bases, and 9 bases stayed unmatched.

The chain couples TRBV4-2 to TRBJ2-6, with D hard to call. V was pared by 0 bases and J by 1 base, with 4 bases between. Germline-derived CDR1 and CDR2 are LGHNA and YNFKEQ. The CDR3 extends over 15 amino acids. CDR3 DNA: TGTGCCAGCAGCCAAGAAAGGTCTGGGGCCAACGTCCTGACTTTC. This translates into CASSQERSGANVLTF.

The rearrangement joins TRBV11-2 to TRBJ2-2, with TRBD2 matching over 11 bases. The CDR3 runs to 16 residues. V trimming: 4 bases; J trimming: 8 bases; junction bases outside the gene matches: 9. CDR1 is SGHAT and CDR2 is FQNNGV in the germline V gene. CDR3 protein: CASSSSSGGRIGELFF. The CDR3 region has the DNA TGTGCCAGCAGCTCCTCTAGCGGGGGGCGTATAGGGGAGCTGTTTTTT.

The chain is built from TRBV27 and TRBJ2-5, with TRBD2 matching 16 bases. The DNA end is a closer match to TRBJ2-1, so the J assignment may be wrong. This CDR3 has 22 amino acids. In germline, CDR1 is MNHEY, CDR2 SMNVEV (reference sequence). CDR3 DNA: TGTGCCAGCAGTTTAGTTTATCCCCCCGGGACTAGCGGGAGGGCGGAAGTGTATGAGCAGTTCTTC. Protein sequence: CASSLVYPPGTSGRAEVYEQFF.

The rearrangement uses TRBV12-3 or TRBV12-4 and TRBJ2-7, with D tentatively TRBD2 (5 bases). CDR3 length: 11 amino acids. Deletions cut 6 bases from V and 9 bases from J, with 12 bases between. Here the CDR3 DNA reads TGTGCCAGCAGCACGAGGGATTCGCAGTACTTC. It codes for CASSTRDSQYF.

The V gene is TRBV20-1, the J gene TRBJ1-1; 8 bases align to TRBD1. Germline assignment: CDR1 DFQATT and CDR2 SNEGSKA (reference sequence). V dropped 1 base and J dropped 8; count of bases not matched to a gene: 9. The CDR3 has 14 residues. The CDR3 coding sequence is TGCAGTGCTAGAGCTAACGGACAGGGAGGAGAAGCTTTCTTT. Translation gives CSARANGQGGEAFF.

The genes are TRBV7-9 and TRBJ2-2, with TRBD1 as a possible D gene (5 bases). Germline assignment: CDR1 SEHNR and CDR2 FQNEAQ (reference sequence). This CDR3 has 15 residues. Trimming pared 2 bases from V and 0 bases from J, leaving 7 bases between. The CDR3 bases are TGTGCCAGCAGCTTATGGGGCTCGAACACCGGGGAGCTGTTTTTT. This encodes CASSLWGSNTGELFF.

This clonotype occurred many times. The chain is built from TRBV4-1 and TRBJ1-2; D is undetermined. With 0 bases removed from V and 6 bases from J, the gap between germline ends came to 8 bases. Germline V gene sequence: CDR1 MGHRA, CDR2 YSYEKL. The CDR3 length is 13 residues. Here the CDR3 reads CASSQEPGHGYTF. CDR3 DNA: TGCGCCAGCAGCCAAGAACCCGGACATGGCTACACCTTC.

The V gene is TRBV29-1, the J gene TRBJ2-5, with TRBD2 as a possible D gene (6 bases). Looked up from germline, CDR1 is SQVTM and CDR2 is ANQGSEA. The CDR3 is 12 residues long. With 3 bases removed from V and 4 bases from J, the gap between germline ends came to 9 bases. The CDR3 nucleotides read TGCAGCGTTGAGGAGGGCCGAGAGACCCAGTACTTC. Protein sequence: CSVEEGRETQYF.

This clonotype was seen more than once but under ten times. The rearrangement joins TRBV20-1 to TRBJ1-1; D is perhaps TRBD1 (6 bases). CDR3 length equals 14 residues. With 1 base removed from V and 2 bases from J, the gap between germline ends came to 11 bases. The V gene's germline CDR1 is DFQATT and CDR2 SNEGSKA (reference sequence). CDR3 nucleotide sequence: TGCAGTGCTAGAGCCCGGACAGATAACACTGAAGCTTTCTTT. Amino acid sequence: CSARARTDNTEAFF.

The CDR3, as DNA: TGCGCCAGCAGCCAAGAAGTAGGGTCCAGGGCCTACGAGCAGTACTTC. It translates to CASSQEVGSRAYEQYF. This chain uses TRBV4-1 with TRBJ2-5; tentatively, D is TRBD1 (5 bases). The better agreement between TRBJ2-7 and the DNA end casts doubt on the J call. This CDR3 is 16 amino acids long. The germline CDR1 and CDR2 sequences are MGHRA and YSYEKL.

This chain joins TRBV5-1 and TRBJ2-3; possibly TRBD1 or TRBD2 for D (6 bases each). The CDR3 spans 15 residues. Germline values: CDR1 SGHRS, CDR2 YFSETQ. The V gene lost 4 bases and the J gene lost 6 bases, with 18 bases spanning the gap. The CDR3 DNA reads TGCGCCAGCAGCGAAACAGGGACTCGTGGGGATACGCAGTATTTT. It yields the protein CASSETGTRGDTQYF.

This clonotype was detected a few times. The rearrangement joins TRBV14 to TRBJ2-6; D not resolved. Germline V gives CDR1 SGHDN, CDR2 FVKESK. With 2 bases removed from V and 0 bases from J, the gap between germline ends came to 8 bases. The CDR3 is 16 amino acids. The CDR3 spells CASSQSRVSGANVLTF. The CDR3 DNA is TGTGCCAGCAGCCAATCAAGGGTCTCTGGGGCCAACGTCCTGACTTTC.